This passage covers 24 T cell receptor beta chains from one sample sequenced in a study of Ad26.COV2.S vaccination and SARS-CoV-2 variants. Clones were sequenced by immunoSEQ multiplex PCR, and TCRdb holds only the in-frame ones, with some missing. The table includes approximately 340,000 clones, under 95% detected once. The sequences come from peripheral blood, collected after recovery from COVID-19. These receptors all come from a human donor who had recovered from COVID-19.

This clone was found once. The chain is built from TRBV2 and TRBJ2-5; 7 nucleotides line up with TRBD1. CDR1 is SNHLY and CDR2 is FYNNEI in the germline V gene. The CDR3 loop spans 12 amino acids. Losses at the gene ends were 5 bases for V and 5 bases for J; bases not matched to a gene: 2. CDR3 DNA sequence: TGTGCCAGCAGTACAGGGGAGGAGACCCAGTACTTC. Protein: CASSTGEETQYF.

Only one count was recorded for this clone. The chain uses TRBV7-8 and TRBJ1-1; D gene uncertain. Germline assignment: CDR1 SGHVS and CDR2 FQNEAQ. Between the trimmed V and J ends, which lost 5 bases and 0 bases, there was a span of 10 bases. This CDR3 region has 14 residues. This chain's CDR3 is CASSGRTVNTEAFF. CDR3 nucleotide sequence: TGTGCCAGCAGCGGCAGGACGGTGAACACTGAAGCTTTCTTT.

The chain uses TRBV7-8 and TRBJ2-2; 9 bases line up with TRBD1. This CDR3 has 15 residues. Germline assignment: CDR1 SGHVS and CDR2 FQNEAQ. The V and J ends lost 0 bases and 7 bases, in that order; junction bases with no gene match: 3. Here the CDR3 reads CASSLAGTGYGELFF. The CDR3 DNA reads TGTGCCAGCAGCTTAGCCGGGACAGGGTACGGGGAGCTGTTTTTT. Full variable domain (missing parts from reference TRBV7-8 and TRBJ2-2): GAGVSQSPRYKVAKRGQDVALRCDPISGHVSLFWYQQALGQGPEFLTYFQNEAQLDKSGLPSDRFFAERPEGSVSTLKIQRTQQEDSAVYLCASSLAGTGYGELFFGEGSRLTVL.

The gene calls are TRBV19 and TRBJ2-5, with D perhaps matching TRBD1 (7 bases). CDR1 and CDR2 from the germline V gene are LNHDA and SQIVND (reference sequence). CDR3 length: 14 amino acids. V was cut by 7 bases and J by 5 bases, with 17 bases left in between. The CDR3 region is CASTVRGELETQYF. CDR3 sequence (DNA): TGTGCCAGTACCGTCAGGGGGGAACTTGAGACCCAGTACTTC.

DNA for the CDR3: TGTGCCAGCAGCTTGAGGGATCTGGGACGCTCAACTAATGAAAAACTGTTTTTT. This translates into CASSLRDLGRSTNEKLFF. The genes are TRBV5-5 and TRBJ1-4; the D gene is possibly TRBD1 (5 bases). CDR1 and CDR2 from the germline V gene are SGHKS and YYEKEE (reference sequence). V lost 1 base and J lost 0, with 16 bases in between. The CDR3 spans 18 residues. Full variable domain (rest looked up from reference TRBV5-5 and TRBJ1-4): DAGVTQSPTHLIKTRGQQVTLRCSPISGHKSVSWYQQVLGQGPQFIFQYYEKEERGRGNFPDRFSARQFPNYSSELNVNALLLGDSALYLCASSLRDLGRSTNEKLFFGSGTQLSVL.

The chain recombines TRBV10-3 with TRBJ2-1; possibly TRBD2 for D (7 bases). Germline loops: CDR1 ENHRY, CDR2 SYGVKD. The CDR3 sequence is 16 residues long. V gave up 3 bases and J gave up 10 bases, with 22 bases separating them. CDR3 sequence (DNA): TGTGCCATCAGTGACACCCGGGAGTTAAGCGGGACAGAGCAGTTCTTC. Encoded protein: CAISDTRELSGTEQFF.

The genes are TRBV6-6 and TRBJ1-1, with D unclear. V was cut by 8 bases and J by 12 bases, with 16 bases left in between. The CDR3 has 11 amino acids. CDR1 is MNHNY, CDR2 SVGAGI, per germline (reference sequence). DNA of the CDR3: TGTGCCAGCCGGGAGCGATCCGCCCCTTTCTTT. Its protein is CASRERSAPFF.

The chain employs TRBV4-3 and TRBJ2-1; 10 bases agree with TRBD2. The V and J ends lost 0 bases and 1 base, in that order; junction bases with no gene match: 9. The germline V gene has CDR1 LGHNA and CDR2 YSLEER. This CDR3 has 19 residues. The CDR3 protein is CASSQDRVAGGRSYNEQFF. CDR3 DNA sequence: TGCGCCAGCAGCCAAGATCGCGTAGCGGGGGGACGTTCCTACAATGAGCAGTTCTTC.

V and J are TRBV9 and TRBJ1-1, with D uncertain. Trimming took off 0 bases at V and 1 base at J, with 7 bases between the two ends. The CDR3 extends over 14 amino acids. Germline V CDR1 and CDR2: SGDLS, YYNGEE. The CDR3 nucleotides are TGTGCCAGCAGCGTAGCTTCGGGGAACACTGAAGCTTTCTTT. It yields the protein CASSVASGNTEAFF.

This rearrangement joins TRBV4-3 to TRBJ2-3, with 7 bases aligning to TRBD2. CDR3 size: 16 residues. J gave up 4 bases and V 0 bases, and 7 bases lay outside the gene matches. Germline values: CDR1 LGHNA, CDR2 YSLEER. Here the CDR3 reads CASSQDFGGGPDTQYF. In DNA form, the CDR3 reads TGCGCCAGCAGCCAAGATTTTGGCGGGGGTCCAGATACGCAGTATTTT.

The V and J genes are TRBV27 and TRBJ2-5, with TRBD2 matching 8 bases. CDR1 and CDR2 from the germline V gene are MNHEY and SMNVEV (reference sequence). With V trimmed by 8 bases and J by 5 bases, 13 bases remained unmatched. This CDR3 region has 15 residues. In nucleotides, the CDR3 is TGTGCCAGCGGGAGAGGAAGCGGGGGATCCGAGACCCAGTACTTC. The encoded protein is CASGRGSGGSETQYF.

This clone occurred a few times. The sample has other DNA sequences that encode this CDR3 too. CDR3 sequence: CASSQGGNQPQHF. CDR3 nucleotides: TGCGCCAGCAGCCAAGGGGGCAATCAGCCCCAGCATTTT. This sequence joins TRBV4-1 and TRBJ1-5; D is ambiguous. The CDR3 contains 13 residues. Trimming stripped 1 base from V and 2 bases from J, with 3 bases between. Germline CDR1 is MGHRA and CDR2 is YSYEKL.

This clone appeared once. The J gene is TRBJ2-3, the V gene TRBV9; 7 bases are shared with TRBD1. The CDR3 extends over 17 amino acids. V dropped 3 bases and J dropped 1; count of bases not matched to a gene: 11. CDR1 and CDR2 (germline): SGDLS, YYNGEE. The CDR3 DNA sequence: TGTGCCAGCAGCGCCACCCGCGACAGGGTTCGCACAGATACGCAGTATTTT. Translation gives CASSATRDRVRTDTQYF.

This clone occurred once. This chain connects TRBV6-5 to TRBJ1-3; no clear D. The CDR3 extends over 11 amino acids. Trimming shortened V by 8 bases and J by 4 bases, and 6 bases separated the two germline ends. The germline V gene encodes CDR1 MNHEY and CDR2 SVGAGI. Here the CDR3 DNA reads TGTGCCAGCGAATCCGGAAACACCATATATTTT. Amino acid sequence: CASESGNTIYF.

The chain employs TRBV10-1 and TRBJ2-3; D is possibly TRBD1 (6 bases). Per the germline V gene, CDR1 is WNHNN and CDR2 is SYGVQD (reference sequence). This CDR3 comprises 17 residues. Trimming pared 0 bases from V and 2 bases from J, leaving 15 bases between. CDR3 loop: CASSESIMDRDTDTQYF. The CDR3 DNA sequence: TGCGCCAGCAGTGAGTCGATCATGGACAGAGACACAGATACGCAGTATTTT.

This chain joins TRBV13 and TRBJ1-2; 10 bases agree with TRBD1. Germline CDR1 reads PRHDT; CDR2 reads FYEKMQ (reference sequence). The CDR3 totals 17 residues. With 0 bases clipped from V and 5 bases from J, the junction kept 9 bases outside the gene matches. The CDR3 DNA is TGTGCCAGCAGCTTAGGCTTCCGGACAGGGGGAAATTATGGCTACACCTTC. This sequence encodes CASSLGFRTGGNYGYTF.

CDR3 sequence (DNA): TGTGCCAGCAGTGAAACAGCCCCCAATGGCTACACCTTC. Amino acid sequence: CASSETAPNGYTF. This chain connects TRBV2 to TRBJ1-2; D is undetermined. The CDR3 is 13 residues long. Germline V lookup: CDR1 SNHLY, CDR2 FYNNEI. V lost 2 bases and J lost 6, with 10 bases in between. Using reference TRBV2 and TRBJ1-2 for the parts outside the CDR3, the full variable domain is EPEVTQTPSHQVTQMGQEVILRCVPISNHLYFYWYRQILGQKVEFLVSFYNNEISEKSEIFDDQFSVERPDGSNFTLKIRSTKLEDSAMYFCASSETAPNGYTFGSGTRLTVV.

J is TRBJ1-1 and V is TRBV7-2; no reliable D call. This CDR3 spans 12 amino acids. The germline CDR1 and CDR2 sequences are SGHTA and FQGNSA. The germline V and J ends were trimmed by 4 bases and 8 bases, with 11 bases remaining between them. The DNA for the CDR3 is TGTGCCAGCAGCTCCCGTTTGTCGGAAGCTTTCTTT. Translation: CASSSRLSEAFF. The full variable domain, rest sourced from reference TRBV7-2 and TRBJ1-1, is GAGVSQSPSNKVTEKGKDVELRCDPISGHTALYWYRQSLGQGLEFLIYFQGNSAPDKSGLPSDRFSAERTGGSVSTLTIQRTQQEDSAVYLCASSSRLSEAFFGQGTRLTVV.

Regarding this clone: The sample has other DNA sequences that encode this CDR3 too. The chain is built from TRBV20-1 and TRBJ2-3; the D gene is possibly TRBD2 (6 bases). The germline CDR1 and CDR2 sequences are DFQATT and SNEGSKA (reference sequence). V lost 3 bases and J 5 bases, leaving 6 bases between the germline ends. The CDR3 sequence is 11 residues long. CDR3 amino acids: CSARGGDTQYF. The CDR3 DNA is TGCAGTGCTAGGGGGGGAGATACGCAGTATTTT.

The V call is TRBV5-1, the J call TRBJ1-2, with a weak D call TRBD1 (5 bases). Germline V gene data show CDR1 as SGHRS and CDR2 as YFSETQ. CDR3 size: 15 residues. V lost 0 bases to trimming and J lost 5 bases, with 14 bases between them. The CDR3 nucleotides are TGCGCCAGCAGCTTGGGGTCGGTGACAGAGTATGGCTACACCTTC. It is translated as CASSLGSVTEYGYTF. Based on the CDR3 plus reference TRBV5-1 and TRBJ1-2, the full variable domain is KAGVTQTPRYLIKTRGQQVTLSCSPISGHRSVSWYQQTPGQGLQFLFEYFSETQRNKGNFPGRFSGRQFSNSRSEMNVSTLELGDSALYLCASSLGSVTEYGYTFGSGTRLTVV.

The V call is TRBV2, the J call TRBJ2-3, with TRBD1 matching over 8 bases. V shed 6 bases and J 3 bases; nucleotides not matched to a gene: 2. Germline values: CDR1 SNHLY, CDR2 FYNNEI. This CDR3 region has 13 residues. CDR3 nucleotide sequence: TGTGCCAGCAGGACAGGGGATACAGATACGCAGTATTTT. Translated, it gives CASRTGDTDTQYF.

This chain uses TRBV7-2 with TRBJ2-1; 14 bases align to TRBD2. The CDR3 consists of 16 residues. Germline CDR1 is SGHTA and CDR2 is FQGNSA. V dropped 0 bases and J dropped 8; count of bases not matched to a gene: 3. CDR3 loop: CASSLAGTSGGYEQFF. The CDR3 region has the DNA TGTGCCAGCAGCTTAGCCGGGACTAGCGGGGGATATGAGCAGTTCTTC.

For the CDR3, the DNA is TGTGCCAGCAGTTTGTATCCGGGCATTGAAGCTTTCTTT. This codes for CASSLYPGIEAFF. The genes are TRBV27 and TRBJ1-1, with D uncertain. Germline CDR1 MNHEY, CDR2 SMNVEV (reference sequence). V lost 3 bases, J lost 7 bases, and 12 bases lay in between. This CDR3 has 13 amino acids.

This clone showed up just once. This chain uses TRBV7-9 with TRBJ2-2, with 9 bases lining up with TRBD1. The CDR3 has 16 amino acids. V lost 5 bases, J lost 6 bases, and 10 bases stayed unmatched. Looked up from germline, CDR1 is SEHNR and CDR2 is FQNEAQ (reference sequence). The CDR3 DNA follows: TGTGCCAGCAGCGCGCCGGGACAGGGCTCAGCCGGGGAGCTGTTTTTT. It specifies CASSAPGQGSAGELFF.